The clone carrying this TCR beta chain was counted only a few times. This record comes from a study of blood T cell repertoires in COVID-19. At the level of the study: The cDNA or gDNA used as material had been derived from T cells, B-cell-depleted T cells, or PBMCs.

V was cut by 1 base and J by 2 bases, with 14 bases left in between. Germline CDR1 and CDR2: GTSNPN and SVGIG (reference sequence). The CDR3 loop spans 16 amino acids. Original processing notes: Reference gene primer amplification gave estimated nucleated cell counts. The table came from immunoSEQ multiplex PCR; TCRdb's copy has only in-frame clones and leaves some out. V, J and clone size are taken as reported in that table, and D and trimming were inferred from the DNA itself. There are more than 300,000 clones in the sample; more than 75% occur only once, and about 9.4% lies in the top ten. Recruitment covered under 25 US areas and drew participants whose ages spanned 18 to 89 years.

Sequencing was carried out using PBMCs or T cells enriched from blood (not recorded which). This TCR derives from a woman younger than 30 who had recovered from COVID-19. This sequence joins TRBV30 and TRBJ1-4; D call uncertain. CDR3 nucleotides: TGTGCCTGGAGTGAGACATGGGAGACGACTAATGAAAAACTGTTTTTT. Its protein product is CAWSETWETTNEKLFF.